This T cell receptor (beta chain) was recovered during a study of tumor and adjacent non-tumor tissue in lung cancer. Study summary: The cohort had about 12 adenocarcinoma, a couple of squamous cell and 1 small cell patients.

The V gene lost 5 bases and the J gene lost 4 bases, with 12 bases spanning the gap. The CDR3 spans 14 residues. Germline V lookup: CDR1 MNHNS, CDR2 SASEGT. A modified ARM-PCR protocol with three rounds of nested PCR amplified TCRbeta. TCRdb reprocessed the multiplex PCR reads via MiXCR and lists one record per CDR3 protein. The data contain about 43,000 distinct CDR3 sequences, less than 65% of them singletons. This sample's RNA came from whole unsorted tissue. Distant lung tissue was collected more than 3 cm away from the tumor edge. J is TRBJ1-5 and V is TRBV6-1, with a possible D match to TRBD1 (6 bases). The receptor was isolated from a man aged 45 to 65 with non-small cell lung cancer. Sequenced material: distant non-tumor lung tissue. For the CDR3, the DNA is TGTGCCAGCAGTTTTACAGGGACGAATCAGCCCCAGCATTTT. This encodes CASSFTGTNQPQHF.